Shown below are 23 T cell receptor beta chains from a single sample sequenced in a study of shared clonotypes between healthy human individuals. The table came from immunoSEQ multiplex PCR; TCRdb's copy has only in-frame clones and leaves some out. Of 950,000 to 1,100,000 clones in the sample, approximately 72% were seen once. Sequencing was performed on memory CD4+ T cells sorted from blood. The subset denotes: CD45RA-negative fraction. The source is a man younger than 35 in good health.

The chain uses TRBV5-1 and TRBJ2-3, with 10 positions matching TRBD2. J was trimmed by 4 bases and V by 5 bases; bases with no gene match: 13. The CDR3 has 17 amino acids. CDR1 and CDR2 (germline): SGHRS, YFSETQ. The chain's CDR3 is CASRESGGAGGADTQYF. In DNA form, the CDR3 reads TGCGCCAGCAGGGAAAGCGGGGGGGCCGGGGGTGCAGATACGCAGTATTTT.

The chain joins TRBV30 to TRBJ1-5, with 8 bases that match TRBD1. CDR1 GTSNPN and CDR2 SVGIG come from the germline V gene (reference sequence). This CDR3 has 15 residues. V lost 3 bases, J lost 7 bases, and 11 bases stayed unmatched. The CDR3 DNA sequence: TGTGCCTGGAGGCACCCCACAGGGGGAAGCCAGCCCCAGCATTTT. Translation: CAWRHPTGGSQPQHF.

The J gene is TRBJ2-1, the V gene TRBV6-1; TRBD1 aligns across 7 bases. Per germline, CDR1 MNHNS and CDR2 SASEGT. The CDR3 is 13 amino acids. V shed 3 bases and J 7 bases; nucleotides not matched to a gene: 3. CDR3 sequence: CASSETGSNEQFF. CDR3 nucleotides: TGTGCCAGCAGTGAGACAGGGAGTAATGAGCAGTTCTTC.

The rearrangement uses TRBV6-1 and TRBJ2-7, with a tentative D call TRBD1 (6 bases). CDR3 length equals 17 residues. CDR1 is MNHNS and CDR2 is SASEGT in the germline V gene. V lost 4 bases, J lost 4 bases, and 23 bases lay in between. The CDR3 DNA is TGTGCCAGCAGTGCAAGGACAGATCAACAAAGAAAGTACGAGCAGTACTTC. It encodes CASSARTDQQRKYEQYF.

This chain links TRBV28 with TRBJ2-3, with TRBD1 as a possible D gene (6 bases). CDR1 MDHEN and CDR2 SYDVKM come from the germline V gene. The CDR3 is 13 amino acids. V lost 7 bases and J lost 2, with 10 bases in between. The CDR3 loop reads CASNGQNTDTQYF. The CDR3 DNA reads as TGTGCCAGCAACGGACAGAACACAGATACGCAGTATTTT. Looking up the rest from reference TRBV28 and TRBJ2-3 gives the full variable domain: DVKVTQSSRYLVKRTGEKVFLECVQDMDHENMFWYRQDPGLGLRLIYFSYDVKMKEKGDIPEGYSVSREKKERFSLILESASTNQTSMYLCASNGQNTDTQYFGPGTRLTVL.

The chain recombines TRBV7-2 with TRBJ2-7, with D tentatively TRBD1 (5 bases). CDR3 length: 12 residues. The germline V and J ends were trimmed by 6 bases and 4 bases, with 10 bases remaining between them. Germline V lookup: CDR1 SGHTA, CDR2 FQGNSA. CDR3 nucleotides: TGTGCCAGCAGAGACAGCAGTTACGAGCAGTACTTC. It codes for CASRDSSYEQYF.

The V gene is TRBV6-4, the J gene TRBJ1-1, with D uncertain. With 4 bases removed from V and 2 bases from J, the gap between germline ends came to 8 bases. The CDR3 consists of 13 residues. CDR1 MRHNA and CDR2 SNTAGT come from the germline V gene. The CDR3 nucleotides read TGTGCCAGCAGTGTTGAACCCAACACTGAAGCTTTCTTT. Translating it yields CASSVEPNTEAFF.

V usage is TRBV9 and J usage is TRBJ2-3, with TRBD2 matching 8 bases. V shed 7 bases and J 4 bases; nucleotides not matched to a gene: 5. The CDR3 covers 13 residues. CDR1 is SGDLS, CDR2 YYNGEE, per germline. The CDR3 DNA reads TGTGCCAGCGCCGGGACTAGGGCAGATACGCAGTATTTT. Translating it yields CASAGTRADTQYF.

The rearrangement joins TRBV10-3 to TRBJ1-4, with 8 nucleotides matching TRBD1. There are 15 residues in the CDR3. Germline V gives CDR1 ENHRY, CDR2 SYGVKD. V lost 0 bases and J lost 8; bases outside the gene matches: 5. This CDR3 reads CAISESTGGEEKLFF. CDR3 in DNA: TGTGCCATCAGTGAGTCTACAGGGGGAGAAGAAAAACTGTTTTTT.

The chain is built from TRBV7-9 and TRBJ1-2, with D maybe TRBD1 (5 bases). Germline V lookup: CDR1 SEHNR, CDR2 FQNEAQ (reference sequence). This CDR3 is built from 15 residues. Trimming took 5 bases from V and 3 from J, leaving 16 bases between them. DNA for the CDR3: TGTGCCAGCAGCCAATACGACAGCGGCTACTATGGCTACACCTTC. Its protein is CASSQYDSGYYGYTF. The whole variable domain, remainder taken from reference TRBV7-9 and TRBJ1-2, is DTGVSQNPRHKITKRGQNVTFRCDPISEHNRLYWYRQTLGQGPEFLTYFQNEAQLEKSRLLSDRFSAERPKGSFSTLEIQRTEQGDSAMYLCASSQYDSGYYGYTFGSGTRLTVV.

As concerns this clone: Other DNA sequences within the sample encode an identical CDR3. J is TRBJ2-7 and V is TRBV18; 7 positions match TRBD2. Germline CDR1 is KGHSH and CDR2 is LQKENI. CDR3 length equals 14 residues. With V trimmed by 3 bases and J by 3 bases, 5 bases remained unmatched. The CDR3 region is CASSPGGSSYEQYF. CDR3 DNA: TGTGCCAGCTCACCGGGGGGGAGTAGCTACGAGCAGTACTTC.

This clone came up a few times. The V and J genes are TRBV9 and TRBJ2-2; D is uncertain. Trimming took off 7 bases at V and 6 bases at J, with 7 bases between the two ends. The germline V gene has CDR1 SGDLS and CDR2 YYNGEE. This CDR3 has 11 amino acids. Here the CDR3 reads CASALSGELFF. The CDR3 region has the DNA TGTGCCAGCGCACTCTCCGGGGAGCTGTTTTTT.

The chain combines TRBV29-1 with TRBJ2-2; 7 bases are shared with TRBD2. The CDR3 length is 14 residues. Losses at the gene ends were 4 bases for V and 4 bases for J; bases not matched to a gene: 6. CDR1 and CDR2 (germline): SQVTM, ANQGSEA. CDR3 sequence reads: CSVGGTKGTGELFF. The CDR3 region has the DNA TGCAGCGTTGGCGGGACTAAAGGCACCGGGGAGCTGTTTTTT.

The chain joins TRBV11-3 to TRBJ1-1; TRBD1 aligns across 8 bases. The V gene end was trimmed by 5 bases and the J gene end by 0 bases; junction bases not matched to a gene: 14. Per germline, CDR1 SGHNT and CDR2 YENEEA. The CDR3 is 18 amino acids. This CDR3 is CASSTNPGQATMNTEAFF. The CDR3 DNA follows: TGTGCCAGCAGCACCAACCCGGGACAGGCGACCATGAACACTGAAGCTTTCTTT.

This chain uses TRBV11-2 with TRBJ1-3, with D hard to call. Germline assignment: CDR1 SGHAT and CDR2 FQNNGV. This CDR3 contains 19 residues. V was cut by 5 bases and J by 3 bases, with 26 bases left in between. CDR3 region: CASSGLIAARAGDGNTIYF. DNA of the CDR3: TGTGCCAGCAGCGGGCTTATTGCGGCACGGGCAGGCGATGGAAACACCATATATTTT.

The rearrangement joins TRBV6-6 to TRBJ2-7, with D possibly matching TRBD1 (6 bases). This CDR3 spans 14 amino acids. Trimming removed 2 bases from V and 0 bases from J, with 8 bases in between. From germline, CDR1 is MNHNY and CDR2 SVGAGI (reference sequence). The CDR3 nucleotides read TGTGCCAGCAGTTACGGACAGATCTCCTACGAGCAGTACTTC. Translating gives CASSYGQISYEQYF.

The rearrangement links TRBV6-6 to TRBJ1-1; D is undetermined. The ends were cut back, 8 bases at V and 0 bases at J, with 7 bases in the middle. This CDR3 has 12 residues. Germline V gene lookup returns CDR1 MNHNY and CDR2 SVGAGI (reference sequence). The CDR3 DNA reads TGTGCCAGCGGAATTCTGAACACTGAAGCTTTCTTT. This codes for CASGILNTEAFF.

The gene calls are TRBV30 and TRBJ1-3; D remains unclear. Germline V lookup: CDR1 GTSNPN, CDR2 SVGIG (reference sequence). V gave up 2 bases and J gave up 0 bases, with 14 bases separating them. This CDR3 comprises 16 residues. The CDR3 spells CAWSPWTSGSGNTIYF. The CDR3 nucleotides are TGTGCCTGGAGTCCCTGGACCTCCGGCTCTGGAAACACCATATATTTT.

The chain is built from TRBV28 and TRBJ1-1; D gene ambiguous. V gave up 2 bases and J gave up 1 base, with 8 bases separating them. The CDR3 sequence is 14 residues long. Per germline, CDR1 MDHEN and CDR2 SYDVKM. The CDR3 DNA reads as TGTGCCAGCAGTTTAGGAGCCGGGAACACTGAAGCTTTCTTT. Amino acid sequence: CASSLGAGNTEAFF.

This chain links TRBV9 with TRBJ2-5, with D possibly called TRBD1 or TRBD2 (5 bases each). This CDR3 has 19 residues. Germline V gene data show CDR1 as SGDLS and CDR2 as YYNGEE. V was trimmed by 0 bases and J by 4 bases, leaving 25 bases between them. CDR3 in amino acids: CASSVGFETALSGLETQYF. CDR3 DNA sequence: TGTGCCAGCAGCGTAGGTTTCGAGACAGCTTTATCGGGGCTAGAGACCCAGTACTTC.

CDR3 DNA sequence: TGTGCCAGCAGCTACAGCTCGGAGACCCAGTACTTC. Translating it yields CASSYSSETQYF. This sequence joins TRBV7-9 and TRBJ2-5; D unresolved. This CDR3 contains 12 residues. Germline V lookup: CDR1 SEHNR, CDR2 FQNEAQ (reference sequence). Trimming took 4 bases from V and 5 from J, leaving 8 bases between them. Filled out from reference TRBV7-9 and TRBJ2-5, the complete variable domain reads DTGVSQNPRHKITKRGQNVTFRCDPISEHNRLYWYRQTLGQGPEFLTYFQNEAQLEKSRLLSDRFSAERPKGSFSTLEIQRTEQGDSAMYLCASSYSSETQYFGPGTRLLVL.

The chain has TRBV7-9 and TRBJ2-3; TRBD1 matches at 11 bases. The CDR3 length is 15 residues. J gave up 7 bases and V 5 bases, and 8 bases lay outside the gene matches. Per germline, CDR1 SEHNR and CDR2 FQNEAQ (reference sequence). The CDR3 DNA follows: TGTGCCAGCAGCCCTTGGACAGGGGGCGTGTATACGCAGTATTTT. This codes for CASSPWTGGVYTQYF.

This rearrangement joins TRBV28 to TRBJ1-2; 8 bases match TRBD1. Germline assignment: CDR1 MDHEN and CDR2 SYDVKM. The CDR3 has 13 amino acids. V lost 5 bases and J lost 7; bases outside the gene matches: 6. CDR3 bases: TGTGCCAGCAGTATAGACAGGGGAAGTGGCTACACCTTC. Translated: CASSIDRGSGYTF.